What follows are 14 T cell receptor beta chains derived from one specimen sequenced in a study of blood T cells in healthy people across ages. The use of a sample-barcoded 5' primer and a J-beta primer mix characterized a second PCR of about 6 to 11 cycles. In TCRdb, the 5' RACE reads were re-called with MiXCR into one record per CDR3 protein. This sample yields hundreds of thousands of distinct CDR3 sequences, of which around 38% are seen a single time; roughly 30% belongs to the top ten. Input material: blood. The receptors derive from a man older than 75 in good health.

The V gene is TRBV4-3, the J gene TRBJ2-1; unclear D gene. The J call may be mistaken, given a closer DNA end match to TRBJ2-7. Germline values: CDR1 LGHNA, CDR2 YSLEER. The CDR3 runs 16 residues. The CDR3 spells CASSQGIPSSYNEQYF. CDR3 DNA sequence: TGCGCCAGCAGCCAAGGGATCCCCAGCTCCTACAATGAGCAGTACTTC.

This clonotype was seen ten or more times. The V and J genes are TRBV27 and TRBJ2-7; possibly TRBD1 or TRBD2 for D (5 bases each). The CDR3 totals 15 residues. Germline lookup yields CDR1 MNHEY and CDR2 SMNVEV (reference sequence). V lost 6 bases and J lost 2, with 17 bases in between. The CDR3 DNA reads as TGTGCCAGCAGAGCAACCGGGACCGCTACCTACGAGCAGTACTTC. This translates into CASRATGTATYEQYF.

This clonotype came up a few times. V is TRBV4-1 and J is TRBJ2-2; 7 nucleotides match TRBD1. J gave up 2 bases and V 10 bases, and 7 bases lay outside the gene matches. In germline, CDR1 is MGHRA, CDR2 YSYEKL. The CDR3 totals 14 residues. The CDR3 DNA reads as TGCGCCACCCGGACAGGCTTTAACACCGGGGAGCTGTTTTTT. Amino acid sequence: CATRTGFNTGELFF.

Of note for this clonotype: A read error may explain this, as a much larger clone is one base away. The chain recombines TRBV10-2 with TRBJ2-1; D uncertain. Germline loops: CDR1 WSHSY, CDR2 SAAADI. The CDR3 runs to 12 residues. V lost 0 bases to trimming and J lost 9 bases, with 6 bases between them. The CDR3 bases are TGCGCCAGCAGTGAGTCCAAGGTTGAGCAGTTCTTC. This encodes CASSESKVEQFF.

The chain joins TRBV7-3 to TRBJ2-3, with unresolved D. CDR3 length equals 13 residues. The germline CDR1 and CDR2 sequences are SGHTA and FQGTGA. Between the trimmed V and J ends, which lost 5 bases and 9 bases, there was a span of 15 bases. Here the CDR3 reads CASSVNPFMTQYF. The DNA of the CDR3 is TGTGCCAGCAGCGTCAACCCCTTTATGACGCAGTATTTT.

V and J are TRBV28 and TRBJ1-5; no definite D call. The CDR3 spans 14 residues. V lost 6 bases, J lost 0 bases, and 9 bases lay in between. Per the germline V gene, CDR1 is MDHEN and CDR2 is SYDVKM. CDR3: CASREGNSNQPQHF. For the CDR3, the DNA is TGTGCCAGCAGGGAGGGAAATAGCAATCAGCCCCAGCATTTT.

This clonotype appeared a single time. The rearrangement uses TRBV6-2 or TRBV6-3 and TRBJ2-7, with 8 positions matching TRBD2. Germline lookup yields CDR1 MNHEY and CDR2 SVGEGT. There are 15 residues in the CDR3. With 0 bases clipped from V and 6 bases from J, the junction kept 7 bases outside the gene matches. CDR3 DNA: TGTGCCAGCAGTTACTCCGGCGGGAGGAGAAGCGAGCAGTACTTC. Its protein product is CASSYSGGRRSEQYF.

This sequence joins TRBV11-3 and TRBJ2-3, with TRBD1 identical over 7 bases. With V trimmed by 1 base and J by 2 bases, 12 bases remained unmatched. There are 18 residues in the CDR3. Germline values: CDR1 SGHNT, CDR2 YENEEA. DNA of the CDR3: TGTGCCAGCAGCTTAGGGGGTGGGACAGTGTTTTCCACAGATACGCAGTATTTT. Protein: CASSLGGGTVFSTDTQYF. Drawing the rest from reference TRBV11-3 and TRBJ2-3, the complete variable domain is EAGVVQSPRYKIIEKKQPVAFWCNPISGHNTLYWYLQNLGQGPELLIRYENEEAVDDSQLPKDRFSAERLKGVDSTLKIQPAELGDSAVYLCASSLGGGTVFSTDTQYFGPGTRLTVL.

Notes on this clonotype: The junction departs from germline at one end; a sequencing error may be responsible. V is TRBV2 and J is TRBJ1-2, with D unclear. CDR3 length: 13 residues. CDR1 and CDR2 from the germline V gene are SNHLY and FYNNEI. Here the CDR3 DNA reads TGTGCCAGCAGGGTACGAGATAACTATGACTACACCTTC. Its protein is CASRVRDNYDYTF.

The chain employs TRBV6-2 or TRBV6-3 and TRBJ1-2; 8 positions agree with TRBD1. Germline assignment: CDR1 MNHEY and CDR2 SVGEGT. Trimming removed 6 bases from V and 2 bases from J; junction bases left unmatched: 11. The CDR3 sequence is 16 residues long. DNA for the CDR3: TGTGCCAGCAGCGTCGACAGGGGAATCTCCAACTATGGCTACACCTTC. Translated: CASSVDRGISNYGYTF.

This clonotype was recorded many times. V gene TRBV20-1 combines with J gene TRBJ1-2; D is uncertain. This CDR3 has 13 residues. V was trimmed by 6 bases and J by 6 bases, leaving 17 bases between them. The germline V gene encodes CDR1 DFQATT and CDR2 SNEGSKA (reference sequence). The CDR3 spells CSAQTVPPDGYTF. Here the CDR3 DNA reads TGCAGTGCCCAGACCGTTCCCCCCGATGGCTACACCTTC.

This clonotype was seen repeatedly, ten times or more. This chain links TRBV7-2 with TRBJ2-5; perhaps TRBD2 as D (6 bases). The CDR3 length is 14 residues. V lost 5 bases, J lost 3 bases, and 13 bases lay in between. CDR1 SGHTA and CDR2 FQGNSA come from the germline V gene. The CDR3 loop reads CASSRAWGEETQYF. The DNA for the CDR3 is TGTGCCAGCAGCCGGGCCTGGGGGGAAGAGACCCAGTACTTC.

A remark on this clonotype: The junction departs from the called germline gene at one end, perhaps through a read error. The genes are TRBV5-1 and TRBJ2-1; D gene ambiguous. The CDR3 is 15 amino acids. Germline values: CDR1 SGHRS, CDR2 YFSETQ. CDR3 DNA sequence: TGCGCCAGCAGCTTGCCAAAACAGAATTACAATGAGCGGTTCTTC. It yields the protein CASSLPKQNYNERFF.

Ten or more counts support this clonotype. The chain is built from TRBV15 and TRBJ2-3; 14 bases line up with TRBD2. The CDR3 contains 17 residues. CDR1 LNHNV and CDR2 YYDKDF come from the germline V gene (reference sequence). Trimming took 0 bases from V and 3 from J; bases not matched to a gene: 2. The CDR3 here is CATSREGTSGSTDTQYF. The CDR3 DNA follows: TGTGCCACCAGCAGAGAGGGGACTAGCGGGAGTACAGATACGCAGTATTTT.